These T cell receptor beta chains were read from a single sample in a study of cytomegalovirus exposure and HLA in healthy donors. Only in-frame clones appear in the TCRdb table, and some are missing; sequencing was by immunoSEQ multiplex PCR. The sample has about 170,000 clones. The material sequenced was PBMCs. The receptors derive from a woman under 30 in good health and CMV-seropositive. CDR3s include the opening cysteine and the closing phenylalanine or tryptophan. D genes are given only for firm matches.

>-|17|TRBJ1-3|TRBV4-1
TGCGCCAGCAGCCGGGGGGGGGTTGTCTTGTCTGGAAACACCATATATTTT
CASSRGGVVLSGNTIYF
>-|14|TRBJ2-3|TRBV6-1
TGTGCCAGCGGGGCGGGGGCTGACACAGATACGCAGTATTTT
CASGAGADTDTQYF
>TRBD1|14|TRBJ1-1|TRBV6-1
TGTGCCAGCAGCCTGGGACAGGGGGGCACTGAAGCTTTCTTT
CASSLGQGGTEAFF
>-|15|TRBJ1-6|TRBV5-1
TGCGCCAGCAGCTTGGTGCCAGGGGATAATTCACCCCTCCACTTT
CASSLVPGDNSPLHF
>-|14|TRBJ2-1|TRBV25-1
TGTGCCAGCAGTGATCACAGCGGGTACAATGAGCAGTTCTTC
CASSDHSGYNEQFF
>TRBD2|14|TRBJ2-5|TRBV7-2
TGTGCCAGCAGCCGGGAGGGGGACCGAGAGACCCAGTACTTC
CASSREGDRETQYF
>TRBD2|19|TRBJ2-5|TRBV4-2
TGTGCCAGCAGCCAAGAGGGGACTAGCGGGGGGGATTTCGGAGAGACCCAGTACTTC
CASSQEGTSGGDFGETQYF
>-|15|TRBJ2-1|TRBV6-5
TGTGCCAGCAGTCCCAACACGAATTCCTACAATGAGCAGTTCTTC
CASSPNTNSYNEQFF
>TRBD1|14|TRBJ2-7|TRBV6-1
TGTGCCAGCAGGGGACAGGGGGTCTCCTACGAGCAGTACTTC
CASRGQGVSYEQYF
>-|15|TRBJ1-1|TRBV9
TGTGCCAGCAGCGTAGTGCCAGGGGTGTTTACTGAAGCTTTCTTT
CASSVVPGVFTEAFF
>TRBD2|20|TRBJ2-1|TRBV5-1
TGCGCCAGCAGCTCGACCAGACAGTCCGCTCTAGCGGGGGACGGGAATGAGCAGTTCTTC
CASSSTRQSALAGDGNEQFF
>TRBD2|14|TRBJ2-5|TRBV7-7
TGTGCCAGCAGCTCCGGGGGGGGACAAGAGACCCAGTACTTC
CASSSGGGQETQYF
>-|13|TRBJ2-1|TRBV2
TGTGCCAGCAGGGTCCAGATCAACAATGAGCAGTTCTTC
CASRVQINNEQFF
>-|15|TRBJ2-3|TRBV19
TGTGCCAGTAGTATAGGGGGCCCACGGACTAATACGCAGTATTTT
CASSIGGPRTNTQYF
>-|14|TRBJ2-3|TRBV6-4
TGTGCCAGCAGGGGACTCCCCAGCACAGATACGCAGTATTTT
CASRGLPSTDTQYF
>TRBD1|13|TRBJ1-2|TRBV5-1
TGCGCCAGCAGCCGGGACAGGGCGGATGGCTACACCTTC
CASSRDRADGYTF
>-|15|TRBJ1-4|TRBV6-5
TGTGCCAGCAGTTCGCCAGGGGCGAGGGGTGAAAAACTGTTTTTT
CASSSPGARGEKLFF
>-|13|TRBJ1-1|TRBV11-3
TGTGCCAGCAGCCAAGCCCAGAACACTGAAGCTTTCTTT
CASSQAQNTEAFF
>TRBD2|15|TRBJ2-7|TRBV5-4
TGTGCCAGCAGCTCCCTAGCGGGGGGCCCCTACGAGCAGTACTTC
CASSSLAGGPYEQYF
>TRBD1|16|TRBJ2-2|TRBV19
TGTGCCAGTAGTATATGGGGACAGCCGAACACCGGGGAGCTGTTTTTT
CASSIWGQPNTGELFF
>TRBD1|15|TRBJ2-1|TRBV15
TGTGCCACCAGCACCGGGACAGGTGGGAACAATGAGCAGTTCTTC
CATSTGTGGNNEQFF
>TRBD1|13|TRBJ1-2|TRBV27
TGTGCCAGCAGTGGACAGGGGTACTATGGCTACACCTTC
CASSGQGYYGYTF
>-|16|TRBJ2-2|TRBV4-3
TGCGCCAGCAGCTACGGAAGGGGTTTCGACACCGGGGAGCTGTTTTTT
CASSYGRGFDTGELFF
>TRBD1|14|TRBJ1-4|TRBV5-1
TGCGCCAGCAGCCCGCAGGGGGCTAATGAAAAACTGTTTTTT
CASSPQGANEKLFF
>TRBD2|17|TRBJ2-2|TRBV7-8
TGTGCCAGCAGCTTAGCTCCCAGCGGGGGGGGGTTTGGGGAGCTGTTTTTT
CASSLAPSGGGFGELFF
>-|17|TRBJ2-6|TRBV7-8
TGTGCCAGCAGCCCCGGGACTCGCGTCTCTGGGGCCAACGTCCTGACTTTC
CASSPGTRVSGANVLTF
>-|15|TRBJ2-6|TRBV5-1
TGCGCCAGCAGCTTGGGAGACTCTGGGGCCAACGTCCTGACTTTC
CASSLGDSGANVLTF
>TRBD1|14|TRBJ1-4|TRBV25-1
TGTGCCAGCAGTGACAGGGGGAGTAATGAAAAACTGTTTTTT
CASSDRGSNEKLFF
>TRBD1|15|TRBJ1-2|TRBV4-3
TGCGCCAGCAGCCAAGTAGGACAGGGTGTATATGGCTACACCTTC
CASSQVGQGVYGYTF
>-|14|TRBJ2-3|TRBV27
TGTGCCAGCAGTTTACTCCAGGGTGCAGATACGCAGTATTTT
CASSLLQGADTQYF
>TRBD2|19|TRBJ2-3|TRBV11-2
TGTGCCAGCAGCTTAGGAAGGCTAGCGGGAGTTGATAGCACAGATACGCAGTATTTT
CASSLGRLAGVDSTDTQYF
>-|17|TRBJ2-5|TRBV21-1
TGTGCCAGCAGCAAATTCGTATGTGATCAGGGGTGGCAGACCCAGTACTTC
CASSKFVCDQGWQTQYF
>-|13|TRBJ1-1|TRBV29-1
TGCAGCGGCCGTCGGGGGGGGAACACTGAAGCTTTCTTT
CSGRRGGNTEAFF
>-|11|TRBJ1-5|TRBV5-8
TGTGCCAGCGGAGGTGGACAGCCCCAGCATTTT
CASGGGQPQHF
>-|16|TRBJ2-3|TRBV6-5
TGTGCCAGCAGTTTCGGTCAGGGTTGGGGCACAGATACGCAGTATTTT
CASSFGQGWGTDTQYF
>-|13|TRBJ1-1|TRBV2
TGTGCCAGCAGTGACAGGGCGAACACTGAAGCTTTCTTT
CASSDRANTEAFF
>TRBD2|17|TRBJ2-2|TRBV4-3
TGCGCCAGCAGCCGCGGGGGGGCCTCCTCGGACACCGGGGAGCTGTTTTTT
CASSRGGASSDTGELFF
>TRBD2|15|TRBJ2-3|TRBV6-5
TGTGCCAGCCGACTAGCGGGGGGCCTCACAGATACGCAGTATTTT
CASRLAGGLTDTQYF
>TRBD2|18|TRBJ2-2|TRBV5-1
TGCGCCAGCAGCTTGGCCGGCGGGAGGGCCGTAAGAAACGGGGAGCTGTTTTTT
CASSLAGGRAVRNGELFF
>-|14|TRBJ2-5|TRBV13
TGTGCCAGCAGCTTAAAAGGAGTTGCGGAGACCCAGTACTTC
CASSLKGVAETQYF
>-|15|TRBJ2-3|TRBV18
TGTGCCAGCTCATCGACAGGAGTCGGAATGGGTACGCAGTATTTT
CASSSTGVGMGTQYF
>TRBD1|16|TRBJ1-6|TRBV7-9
TGTGCCAGCAGCCGAGGACAGGGGACCTATAATTCACCCCTCCACTTT
CASSRGQGTYNSPLHF
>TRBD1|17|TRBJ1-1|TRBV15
TGTGCCACCAGCAGAGATCTGAGACAGGGTTGGAACACTGAAGCTTTCTTT
CATSRDLRQGWNTEAFF
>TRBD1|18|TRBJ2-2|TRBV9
TGTGCCAGCAGGGAGGCTGCCGGACAGGGGGCTAACACCGGGGAGCTGTTTTTT
CASREAAGQGANTGELFF
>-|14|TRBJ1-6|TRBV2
TGTGCCGCTAAAAGAGATACGGGAGATTCACCCCTCCACTTT
CAAKRDTGDSPLHF
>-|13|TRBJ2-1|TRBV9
TGTGCCAGCAGCGTAGCGACTCTCAATGAGCAGTTCTTC
CASSVATLNEQFF
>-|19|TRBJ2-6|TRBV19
TGTGCCAGTAGCCCCAGACTTACGACAGGACCCTCTGGGGCCAACGTCCTGACTTTC
CASSPRLTTGPSGANVLTF
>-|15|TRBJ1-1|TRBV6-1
TGTGCCAGCAGTGAAGCTAGCGCCCCGAACACTGAAGCTTTCTTT
CASSEASAPNTEAFF
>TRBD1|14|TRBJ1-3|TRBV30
TGTGCCTGGAGAGGGACAGTCCCCGGAAACACCATATATTTT
CAWRGTVPGNTIYF